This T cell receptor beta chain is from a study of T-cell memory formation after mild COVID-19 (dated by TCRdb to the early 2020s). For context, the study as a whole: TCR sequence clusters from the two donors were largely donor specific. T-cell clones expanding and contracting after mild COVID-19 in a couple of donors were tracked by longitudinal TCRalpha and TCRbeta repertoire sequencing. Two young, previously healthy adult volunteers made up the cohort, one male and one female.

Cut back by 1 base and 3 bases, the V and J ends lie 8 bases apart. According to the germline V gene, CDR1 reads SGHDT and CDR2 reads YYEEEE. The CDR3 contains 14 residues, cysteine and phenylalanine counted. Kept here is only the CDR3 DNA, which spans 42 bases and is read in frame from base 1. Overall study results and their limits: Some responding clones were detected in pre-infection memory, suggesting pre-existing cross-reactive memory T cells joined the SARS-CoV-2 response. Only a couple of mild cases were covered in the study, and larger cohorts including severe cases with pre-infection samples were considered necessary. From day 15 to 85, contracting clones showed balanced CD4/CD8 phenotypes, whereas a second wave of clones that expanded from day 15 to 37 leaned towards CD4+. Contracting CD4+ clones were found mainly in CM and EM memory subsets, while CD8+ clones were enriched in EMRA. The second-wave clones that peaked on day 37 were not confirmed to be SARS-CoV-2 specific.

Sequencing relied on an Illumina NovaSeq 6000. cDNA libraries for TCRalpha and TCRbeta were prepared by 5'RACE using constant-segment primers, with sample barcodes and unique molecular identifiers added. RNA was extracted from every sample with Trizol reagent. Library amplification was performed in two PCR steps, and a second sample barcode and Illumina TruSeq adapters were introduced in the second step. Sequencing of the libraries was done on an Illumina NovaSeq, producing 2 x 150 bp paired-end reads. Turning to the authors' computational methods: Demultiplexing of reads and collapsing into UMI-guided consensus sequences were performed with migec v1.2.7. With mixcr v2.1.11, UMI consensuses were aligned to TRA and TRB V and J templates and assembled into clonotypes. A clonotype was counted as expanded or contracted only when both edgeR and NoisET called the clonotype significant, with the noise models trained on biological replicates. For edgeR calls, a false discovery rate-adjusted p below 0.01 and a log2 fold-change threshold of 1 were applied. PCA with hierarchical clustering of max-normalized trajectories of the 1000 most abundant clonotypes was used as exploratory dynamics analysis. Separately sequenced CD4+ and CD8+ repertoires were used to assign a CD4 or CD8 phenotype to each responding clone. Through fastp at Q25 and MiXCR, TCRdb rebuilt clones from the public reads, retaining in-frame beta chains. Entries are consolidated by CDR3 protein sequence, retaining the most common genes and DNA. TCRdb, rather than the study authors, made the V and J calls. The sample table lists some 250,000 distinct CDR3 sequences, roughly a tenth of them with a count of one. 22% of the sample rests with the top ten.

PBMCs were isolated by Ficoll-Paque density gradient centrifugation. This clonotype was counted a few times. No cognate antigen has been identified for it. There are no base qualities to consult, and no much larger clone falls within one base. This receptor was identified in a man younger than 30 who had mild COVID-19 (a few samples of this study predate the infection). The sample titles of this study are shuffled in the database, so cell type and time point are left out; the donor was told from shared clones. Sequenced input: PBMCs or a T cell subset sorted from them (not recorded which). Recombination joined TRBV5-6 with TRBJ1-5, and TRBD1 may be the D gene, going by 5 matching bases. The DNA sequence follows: TGTGCCAGCAGCTTGCAGGGCAACAATCAGCCCCAGCATTTT. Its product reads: CASSLQGNNQPQHF.